Below are 31 T cell receptor beta chains sequenced from a single sample in a study of metastatic and nonmetastatic thyroid tumors (dated by TCRdb to between 2020 and 2021). None of the patients had been given any treatment before thyroid surgery. Library prep was done by PCR. The instrument was an Illumina HiSeq 4000. Using fastp at Q25 and MiXCR, TCRdb reprocessed the public reads and kept productive beta chains. The sample table lists some 37,000 clones, under 25% of them with a count of one. The top ten clonotypes cover 15% of the sample. Material for sequencing was blood. All receptors come from a female donor with papillary thyroid cancer or a benign thyroid nodule (not recorded which). Some clones in this sample may be carry-over from other donors' samples.

In this sample, this clone turned up many times. The rearrangement uses TRBV2 and TRBJ1-2, with D unclear. The length of the CDR3 is 12 residues. The V and J ends lost 0 bases and 3 bases respectively, with 2 bases between them. Germline V gene lookup returns CDR1 SNHLY and CDR2 FYNNEI. In nucleotides, the CDR3 is TGTGCCAGCAGTGAAGCCGACTATGGCTACACCTTC. Its translation is CASSEADYGYTF.

Ten or more counts support this clone. The chain links TRBV5-1 to TRBJ1-3, with 9 bases lining up with TRBD1. The germline V gene has CDR1 SGHRS and CDR2 YFSETQ. The CDR3 has 16 amino acids. The J segment lost 3 bases and the V segment lost 4 bases, leaving 8 bases of the junction unmatched. The CDR3 sequence: CASSRITGGGGNTIYF. Written as DNA, the CDR3 is TGCGCCAGCAGCAGAATAACAGGGGGCGGTGGAAACACCATATATTTT.

About this clone: One end of the junction does not line up with germline, which may come from a read error. The rearrangement links TRBV11-3 to TRBJ2-2; TRBD2 aligns across 10 bases. CDR1 is SGHNT, CDR2 YENEEA, per germline. The CDR3 loop spans 15 amino acids. CDR3 sequence (DNA): TGTGCCAGCAGCTTAGCACTAGCGGGACCCGGGGAGCAGTTTTTT. This encodes CASSLALAGPGEQFF.

The chain couples TRBV9 to TRBJ2-7, with D perhaps matching TRBD2 (5 bases). The V end lost 6 bases, the J end lost 0 bases, and 13 bases lay between the germline ends. The CDR3 length is 14 residues. Germline CDR1 SGDLS, CDR2 YYNGEE. The chain's CDR3 is CASIRTGISYEQYF. CDR3 DNA sequence: TGTGCCAGCATTCGTACCGGGATCTCCTACGAGCAGTACTTC.

The chain employs TRBV24-1 and TRBJ1-2, with 8 bases lining up with TRBD1. CDR1 and CDR2 (germline): KGHDR, SFDVKD. V dropped 3 bases and J dropped 8; count of bases not matched to a gene: 10. CDR3 length equals 15 residues. This CDR3 reads CATSDPTGESEGYTF. The CDR3 bases are TGTGCCACCAGTGATCCGACAGGGGAGTCGGAGGGCTACACCTTC.

The sample holds one count of this clone. V is TRBV18 and J is TRBJ1-5, with TRBD1 matching 9 bases. This CDR3 region has 15 residues. Looked up from germline, CDR1 is KGHSH and CDR2 is LQKENI. Trimming at V came to 3 bases and at J to 2 bases, leaving 2 bases not matched to a gene. The CDR3 region is CASSPDRGGNQPQHF. The CDR3 DNA is TGTGCCAGCTCACCTGACAGGGGGGGCAATCAGCCCCAGCATTTT.

There are many counts of this clone. The chain links TRBV29-1 to TRBJ1-2; D gene unclear. The V end was cut by 6 bases, the J end by 5 bases, with 10 bases between. This CDR3 has 11 amino acids. The germline V gene has CDR1 SQVTM and CDR2 ANQGSEA. CDR3 amino acids: CSVAEDYGYTF. For the CDR3, the DNA is TGCAGCGTGGCAGAAGATTATGGCTACACCTTC. The complete variable domain, with remaining parts taken from reference TRBV29-1 and TRBJ1-2, reads SAVISQKPSRDICQRGTSLTIQCQVDSQVTMMFWYRQQPGQSLTLIATANQGSEATYESGFVIDKFPISRPNLTFSTLTVSNMSPEDSSIYLCSVAEDYGYTFGSGTRLTVV.

This clone showed up just a few times. CDR3 bases: TGTGCCAGCAGCTTAGGGGGACTAGCTAGGAGCTACGAGCAGTACTTC. This codes for CASSLGGLARSYEQYF. This chain uses TRBV11-1 with TRBJ2-7, with 9 bases that match TRBD2. Germline CDR1 SGHAT, CDR2 FQDESV (reference sequence). V gave up 1 base and J gave up 3 bases; unmatched junction bases: 7. The CDR3 totals 16 residues.

This clone was detected ten times or more. This chain links TRBV4-1 with TRBJ2-1, with TRBD2 matching 8 bases. The germline CDR1 and CDR2 sequences are MGHRA and YSYEKL. The CDR3 spans 17 residues. The J segment lost 8 bases and the V segment lost 0 bases, leaving 12 bases of the junction unmatched. DNA for the CDR3: TGCGCCAGCAGCCAAGATAAGAGCGGGGGAGGGGAGCATGAGCAGTTCTTC. It translates to CASSQDKSGGGEHEQFF.

Turning to this clone: A junction end diverges from the germline sequence, so it may reflect a read error. The V call is TRBV7-2, the J call TRBJ2-7; 14 bases map to TRBD2. This CDR3 is built from 14 residues. Per the germline V gene, CDR1 is SGHTA and CDR2 is FQGNSA. Here the CDR3 DNA reads TGTGCCAGCAGTTTAGGACTAGCGGGAGGCGAGCAGTACTTC. This gives the protein CASSLGLAGGEQYF.

This clone appeared a few times. Being one base from a much bigger clone, this may be a read error. V gene TRBV25-1 combines with J gene TRBJ2-3; 9 bases agree with TRBD2. The CDR3 extends over 18 amino acids. In germline, CDR1 is MGHDK, CDR2 SYGVNS. The CDR3 is CARSEWPGSGRSTDTQYF. The CDR3 nucleotides are TGTGCCAGGAGTGAATGGCCCGGGAGCGGGAGGTCCACAGATACGCAGTATTTT.

Details on this clone: A much larger clone differs by one base, so this may be a read error. This chain links TRBV9 with TRBJ2-1, with D unclear. This CDR3 is built from 11 residues. Per the germline V gene, CDR1 is SGDLS and CDR2 is YYNGEE. The CDR3 spells CASSAYNEQLF. The CDR3 coding sequence is TGTGCCAGCAGCGCCTACAATGAGCAGTTATTC.

This clone showed up many times. The V and J genes are TRBV2 and TRBJ2-1; tentative D call: TRBD1 (6 bases). The germline gives CDR1 SNHLY, CDR2 FYNNEI. This CDR3 is 15 amino acids long. V lost 6 bases, J lost 2 bases, and 14 bases lay in between. The CDR3 DNA sequence: TGTGCCAGCAGACAGAGGGCAGGGGCCTACAATGAGCAGTTCTTC. It encodes CASRQRAGAYNEQFF. Full variable domain (rest looked up from reference TRBV2 and TRBJ2-1): EPEVTQTPSHQVTQMGQEVILRCVPISNHLYFYWYRQILGQKVEFLVSFYNNEISEKSEIFDDQFSVERPDGSNFTLKIRSTKLEDSAMYFCASRQRAGAYNEQFFGPGTRLTVL.

The sample holds a few counts of this clone. This chain joins TRBV28 and TRBJ2-1; 11 positions match TRBD1. This CDR3 comprises 12 residues. J lost 14 bases, V lost 6 bases, and 6 bases had no gene match. From germline, CDR1 is MDHEN and CDR2 SYDVKM. As DNA, the CDR3 is TGTGCCAGCAGCTGGACAGGGGGCACGGAGTTCTTC. The encoded protein is CASSWTGGTEFF.

This clone has just one count. This rearrangement joins TRBV5-6 to TRBJ2-7, with 9 bases that match TRBD1. J was trimmed by 1 base and V by 4 bases; bases with no gene match: 9. Germline assignment: CDR1 SGHDT and CDR2 YYEEEE. This CDR3 region has 16 residues. This chain's CDR3 is CASSRSWGTGSYEQYF. The CDR3 coding sequence is TGTGCCAGCAGCCGATCCTGGGGGACAGGGTCCTACGAGCAGTACTTC.

On this clone itself: Because it lacks the conserved phenylalanine or tryptophan at the end, this CDR3 is likely a read error. The V gene is TRBV15, the J gene TRBJ2-7; D assignment may be TRBD1 or TRBD2 (5 bases each). Trimming took off 0 bases at V and 7 bases at J, with 13 bases between the two ends. Germline V gene sequence: CDR1 LNHNV, CDR2 YYDKDF (reference sequence). The CDR3 runs 14 residues. The CDR3 spells CATSREWGTREQYL. The CDR3 DNA sequence: TGTGCCACCAGCAGAGAGTGGGGGACGCGTGAGCAGTACCTC.

Only a few counts were recorded for this clone. This chain connects TRBV6-2 or TRBV6-3 to TRBJ1-1; 9 bases align to TRBD1. The germline V gene encodes CDR1 MNHEY and CDR2 SVGEGT. V trimming: 5 bases; J trimming: 3 bases; junction bases outside the gene matches: 4. The CDR3 length is 14 residues. CDR3 amino acids: CASSRQGEYTEAFF. In DNA form, the CDR3 reads TGTGCCAGCAGTAGACAGGGGGAGTACACTGAAGCTTTCTTT.

The sample holds a few counts of this clone. V and J are TRBV6-4 and TRBJ1-4; D is perhaps TRBD1 (6 bases). CDR1 and CDR2 from the germline V gene are MRHNA and SNTAGT. This CDR3 contains 14 residues. The ends were cut back, 6 bases at V and 9 bases at J, with 17 bases in the middle. The CDR3 nucleotides read TGTGCCAGCAGACCGGCGGGGGGCGCTCAAAAACTGTTTTTT. Amino acids: CASRPAGGAQKLFF.

This clone has at least ten counts. This chain links TRBV9 with TRBJ2-7; 7 nucleotides line up with TRBD1. The germline gives CDR1 SGDLS, CDR2 YYNGEE. The J segment lost 5 bases and the V segment lost 4 bases, leaving 9 bases of the junction unmatched. This CDR3 has 14 residues. The CDR3, as DNA: TGTGCCAGCAGCCCGACAGGGAGTTCCCACGAGCAGTACTTC. Its translation is CASSPTGSSHEQYF.

This clone is medium-sized by share. The CDR3 reads CASRTVKGYEQYF. As DNA, the CDR3 is TGTGCCAGCAGGACAGTTAAAGGCTACGAGCAGTACTTC. The chain employs TRBV6-1 and TRBJ2-7, with D possibly being TRBD1 (5 bases). Germline CDR1 is MNHNS and CDR2 is SASEGT. The CDR3 length is 13 residues. The V end was cut by 6 bases, the J end by 3 bases, with 12 bases between.

The V gene is TRBV5-4, the J gene TRBJ2-5; 12 positions match TRBD2. The CDR3 runs 17 residues. The V segment lost 4 bases and the J segment 7 bases; nucleotides outside the gene matches: 14. Germline V gene data show CDR1 as SGHNT and CDR2 as YYREEE (reference sequence). The CDR3 spells CASSAGTSGPGLVTQYF. CDR3 coding DNA: TGTGCCAGCAGCGCCGGGACTAGCGGGCCGGGTTTGGTGACCCAGTACTTC.

This clone was recorded a few times. CDR3 sequence reads: CASSFQDRGAFF. The CDR3, as DNA: TGTGCCAGCAGTTTCCAGGACAGGGGCGCTTTCTTT. This chain uses TRBV28 with TRBJ1-1, with 9 positions matching TRBD1. CDR1 is MDHEN, CDR2 SYDVKM, per germline. CDR3 length: 12 amino acids. The V segment lost 3 bases and the J segment 11 bases; nucleotides outside the gene matches: 4.

This clone was observed a few times. An end of the junction does not agree with germline; a read error may underlie this. The chain recombines TRBV6-1 with TRBJ1-4; D gene ambiguous. The germline CDR1 and CDR2 sequences are MNHNS and SASEGT. The CDR3 has 13 residues. CDR3 residues: CASISAANERLFF. The CDR3 DNA sequence: TGTGCCAGCATCTCGGCGGCTAATGAAAGACTGTTTTTT.

This chain connects TRBV11-3 to TRBJ1-1; no definite D call. Germline loops: CDR1 SGHNT, CDR2 YENEEA. The CDR3 is made up of 14 amino acids. V lost 3 bases and J lost 5, with 13 bases in between. The CDR3 DNA is TGTGCCAGCAGCTTTTCATTGGGAGGTACTGAAGCTTTCTTT. Amino acid sequence: CASSFSLGGTEAFF.

For this clone: A much larger clonotype is one base distant, so this may be a read error. The chain employs TRBV5-4 and TRBJ2-7, with D perhaps TRBD2 (5 bases). This CDR3 region has 14 residues. The V end was cut by 0 bases, the J end by 4 bases, with 11 bases between. Looked up from germline, CDR1 is SGHNT and CDR2 is YYREEE (reference sequence). The CDR3 is CASSLDVGGYEQYF. CDR3 bases: TGTGCCAGCAGCTTGGATGTCGGCGGGTACGAGCAGTACTTC.

In this sample, this clone turned up a few times. This chain connects TRBV6-5 to TRBJ1-3; D is undetermined. V lost 0 bases and J lost 1, with 10 bases in between. The CDR3 has 16 amino acids. The germline V gene has CDR1 MNHEY and CDR2 SVGAGI. Here the CDR3 DNA reads TGTGCCAGCAGTTACTCGGATGTAGCGTCTGGAAACACCATATATTTT. It is translated as CASSYSDVASGNTIYF.

There are many counts of this clone. V is TRBV5-1 and J is TRBJ2-1; weak D call: TRBD2 (5 bases). The germline V gene encodes CDR1 SGHRS and CDR2 YFSETQ. The CDR3 spans 15 residues. Trimming took off 7 bases at V and 4 bases at J, with 18 bases between the two ends. The CDR3 is CASRSRGSAYNEQFF. Here the CDR3 DNA reads TGCGCCAGCCGGTCCCGGGGTAGCGCTTACAATGAGCAGTTCTTC.

In DNA form, the CDR3 reads TGTGCCAGCAGCTTGGGACGTTACGATTCACCCCTCCACTTT. Protein sequence: CASSLGRYDSPLHF. The chain combines TRBV7-3 with TRBJ1-6, with a possible D match to TRBD1 (5 bases). CDR1 is SGHTA, CDR2 FQGTGA, per germline. Trimming stripped 3 bases from V and 8 bases from J, with 11 bases between. CDR3 size: 14 residues.

This clone came up many times. The genes are TRBV12-3 or TRBV12-4 and TRBJ2-7; D might be TRBD2 (7 bases). The length of the CDR3 is 16 residues. Deletions cut 2 bases from V and 4 bases from J, with 18 bases between. CDR3 DNA sequence: TGTGCCAGCAGTTTATTTAGTGGGAGGGGGAGATACGAGCAGTACTTC. Its translation is CASSLFSGRGRYEQYF.

This clone was counted ten times or more. The genes are TRBV5-4 and TRBJ2-3; D is unresolved. V was cut by 0 bases and J by 1 base, with 6 bases left in between. This CDR3 has 14 residues. Per germline, CDR1 SGHNT and CDR2 YYREEE (reference sequence). The CDR3 region has the DNA TGTGCCAGCAGCTTGGCCTTACGCACAGATACGCAGTATTTT. Protein: CASSLALRTDTQYF.

This clone was seen only a few times. One end of the junction varies from germline; a read error may be responsible. This chain uses TRBV6-5 with TRBJ2-7, with D possibly being TRBD1 or TRBD2 (5 bases each). The CDR3 runs 14 residues. The germline V gene encodes CDR1 MNHEY and CDR2 SVGAGI. The CDR3 protein is CASSYQGTSNEQYF. As DNA, the CDR3 is TGTGCCAGCAGTTACCAAGGGACCTCCAACGAGCAGTACTTC.